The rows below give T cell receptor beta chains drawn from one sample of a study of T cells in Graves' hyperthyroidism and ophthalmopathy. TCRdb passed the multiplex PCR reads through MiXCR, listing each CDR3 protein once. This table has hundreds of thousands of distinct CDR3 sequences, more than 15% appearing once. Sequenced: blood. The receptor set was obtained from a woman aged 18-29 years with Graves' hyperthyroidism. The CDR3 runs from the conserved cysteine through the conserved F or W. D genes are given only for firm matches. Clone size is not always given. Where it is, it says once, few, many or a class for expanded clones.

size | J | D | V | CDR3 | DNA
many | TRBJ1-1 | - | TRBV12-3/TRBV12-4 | CASSVGRGTEAFF | TGTGCCAGCAGTGTCGGCAGAGGCACTGAAGCTTTCTTT
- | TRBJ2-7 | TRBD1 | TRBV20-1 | CSARGDRGEYEQYF | TGCAGTGCTAGAGGGGACAGGGGCGAATACGAGCAGTACTTC
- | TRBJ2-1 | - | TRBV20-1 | CSAWAEEINYNEQFF | TGCAGTGCTTGGGCGGAGGAAATCAACTACAATGAGCAGTTCTTC
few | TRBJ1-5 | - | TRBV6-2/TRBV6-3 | CASSPHLGSNQPQHF | TGTGCCAGCAGTCCCCATTTGGGGTCCAATCAGCCCCAGCATTTT
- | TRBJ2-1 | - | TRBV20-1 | CSAVRLGISYNEQFF | TGCAGTGCTGTCCGGCTAGGGATCTCCTACAATGAGCAGTTCTTC
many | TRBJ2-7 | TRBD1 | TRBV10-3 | CAISESRDSYEQYF | TGTGCCATCAGTGAGTCACGGGACAGCTACGAGCAGTACTTC
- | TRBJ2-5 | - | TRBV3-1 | CASSQFFQETQYF | TGTGCCAGCAGCCAGTTCTTTCAAGAGACCCAGTACTTC
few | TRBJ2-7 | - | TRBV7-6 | CASSSKMAYEQYF | TGTGCCAGCAGCTCAAAAATGGCCTACGAGCAGTACTTC
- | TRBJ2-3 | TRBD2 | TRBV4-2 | CASSQDYAGGTTSTDTQYF | TGTGCCAGCAGCCAAGATTACGCGGGGGGGACAACTAGCACAGATACGCAGTATTTT
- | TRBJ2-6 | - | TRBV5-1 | CASSSTDSSGANVLTF | TGCGCCAGCAGCTCCACCGACAGCTCTGGGGCCAACGTCCTGACTTTC
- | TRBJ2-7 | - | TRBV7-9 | CASSPRGGSEQYF | TGTGCCAGCAGCCCAAGGGGTGGGTCCGAGCAGTACTTC
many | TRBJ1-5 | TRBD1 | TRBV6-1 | CASSEAHAGGANQPQHF | TGTGCCAGCAGTGAAGCGCATGCAGGGGGCGCGAATCAGCCCCAGCATTTT
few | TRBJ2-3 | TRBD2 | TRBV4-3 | CASSHQTPSGGAADTQYF | TGCGCCAGCAGCCACCAGACCCCTAGCGGGGGGGCCGCAGATACGCAGTATTTT
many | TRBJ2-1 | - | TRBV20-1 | CSARDRARYYNEQFF | TGCAGTGCTAGAGATCGGGCGAGGTACTACAATGAGCAGTTCTTC
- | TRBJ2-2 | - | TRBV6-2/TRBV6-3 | CASSYGAANTGELFF | TGTGCCAGCAGTTACGGGGCGGCGAACACCGGGGAGCTGTTTTTT
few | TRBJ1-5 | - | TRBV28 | CASSFTGSGNQPQHF | TGTGCCAGCAGTTTCACAGGGTCGGGCAATCAGCCCCAGCATTTT
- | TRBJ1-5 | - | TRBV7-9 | CASSSGTDLYSNQPQHF | TGTGCCAGCAGCTCCGGTACAGACCTCTATAGCAATCAGCCCCAGCATTTT
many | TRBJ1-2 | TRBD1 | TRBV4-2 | CASSQAGGNGYTF | TGTGCCAGCAGCCAAGCAGGGGGCAATGGCTACACCTTC
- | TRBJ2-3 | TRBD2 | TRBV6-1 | CASSGSYGTSSTDTQYF | TGTGCCAGCAGTGGCAGCTACGGGACTAGCAGCACAGATACGCAGTATTTT
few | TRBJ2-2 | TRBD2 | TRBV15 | CATSRALGLPNTGELFF | TGTGCCACCAGCAGAGCCCTGGGACTACCGAACACCGGGGAGCTGTTTTTT
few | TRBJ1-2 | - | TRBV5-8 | CASSIGAGDYGYTF | TGTGCCAGCAGCATTGGGGCGGGAGACTATGGCTACACCTTC
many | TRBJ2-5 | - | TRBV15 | CATSRDISAGQETQYF | TGTGCCACCAGCAGAGATATTTCGGCAGGGCAGGAGACCCAGTACTTC
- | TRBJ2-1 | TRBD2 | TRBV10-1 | CASSVLKSSGSQDEQFF | TGCGCCAGCAGTGTATTAAAGTCGAGCGGGAGTCAAGATGAGCAGTTCTTC
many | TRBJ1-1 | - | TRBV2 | CASSPGRGGGTEAFF | TGTGCCAGCAGTCCAGGTAGGGGGGGAGGCACTGAAGCTTTCTTT
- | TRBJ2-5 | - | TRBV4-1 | CASSRETRGQETQYF | TGCGCCAGCAGCCGAGAAACGAGGGGACAAGAGACCCAGTACTTC
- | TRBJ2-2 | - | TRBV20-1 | CSARKPNTGELFF | TGCAGTGCTCGGAAGCCGAACACCGGGGAGCTGTTTTTT
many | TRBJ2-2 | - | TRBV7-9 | CASSSTRDRTGELFF | TGTGCCAGCAGCTCGACCCGAGACAGGACCGGGGAGCTGTTTTTT
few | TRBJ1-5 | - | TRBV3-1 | CASSPTGGDNQPQHF | TGTGCCAGCAGCCCCACGGGAGGGGACAATCAGCCCCAGCATTTT
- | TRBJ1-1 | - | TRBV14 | CASSHIWSPRNTEAFF | TGTGCCAGCAGCCATATTTGGTCGCCACGGAACACTGAAGCTTTCTTT
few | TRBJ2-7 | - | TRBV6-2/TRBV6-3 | CASMSSGPYEQYF | TGTGCCAGCATGAGCAGTGGACCCTACGAGCAGTACTTC
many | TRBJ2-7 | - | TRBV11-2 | CASSLEQVRRGQSYEQYF | TGTGCCAGCAGCTTGGAACAGGTTCGGAGGGGACAATCCTACGAGCAGTACTTC
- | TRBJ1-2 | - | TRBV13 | CASSLPSRGLGANYGYTF | TGTGCCAGCAGCTTACCATCCCGGGGCCTCGGGGCCAACTATGGCTACACCTTC
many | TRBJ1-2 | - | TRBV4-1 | CASSQEVKKGYTF | TGCGCCAGCAGCCAAGAGGTGAAGAAGGGCTACACCTTC
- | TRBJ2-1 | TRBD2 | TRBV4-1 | CASSPLAGGPSNEQFF | TGCGCCAGCAGCCCTCTAGCGGGAGGGCCCTCAAATGAGCAGTTCTTC
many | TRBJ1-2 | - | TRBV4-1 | CASSQDSGIGYGYTF | TGCGCCAGCAGCCAAGATTCCGGGATAGGGTATGGCTACACCTTC
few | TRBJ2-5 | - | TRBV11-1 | CASSRQVSGETQYF | TGTGCCAGCAGCCGACAGGTTTCGGGGGAGACCCAGTACTTC
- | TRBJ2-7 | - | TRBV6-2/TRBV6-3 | CASSPWDGYEQYF | TGTGCCAGCAGCCCCTGGGACGGTTACGAGCAGTACTTC
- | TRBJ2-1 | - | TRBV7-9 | CASSHRGTYNEQFF | TGTGCCAGCAGCCACCGCGGGACCTACAATGAGCAGTTCTTC
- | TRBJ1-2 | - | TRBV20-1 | CSARDYNVGFNYGYTF | TGCAGTGCTAGAGATTATAACGTGGGTTTTAACTATGGCTACACCTTC
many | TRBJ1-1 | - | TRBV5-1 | CASSPERLRTEAFF | TGCGCCAGCAGCCCGGAACGCCTTCGTACTGAAGCTTTCTTT
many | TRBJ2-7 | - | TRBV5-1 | CASSSERISYEQYF | TGCGCCAGCAGCTCCGAGCGGATTTCCTACGAGCAGTACTTC
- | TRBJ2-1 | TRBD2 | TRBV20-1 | CSARDRRRGVDNEQFF | TGCAGTGCTAGAGATAGGAGGCGGGGGGTCGACAATGAGCAGTTCTTC
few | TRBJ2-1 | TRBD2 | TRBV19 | CASSVFGRGRPYNEQFF | TGTGCCAGTAGTGTGTTCGGGAGGGGTCGCCCTTACAATGAGCAGTTCTTC
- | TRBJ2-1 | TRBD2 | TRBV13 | CASSLGRAGGPQYRFF | TGTGCCAGCAGCTTAGGGAGGGCGGGAGGCCCTCAGTATCGGTTCTTC
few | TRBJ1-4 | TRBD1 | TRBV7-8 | CASSFRQGATNEKLFF | TGTGCCAGCAGCTTCCGACAGGGGGCGACTAATGAAAAACTGTTTTTT
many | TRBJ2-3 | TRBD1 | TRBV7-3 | CASSLTVATGGTDTQYF | TGTGCCAGCAGCTTAACGGTGGCGACAGGGGGGACAGATACGCAGTATTTT
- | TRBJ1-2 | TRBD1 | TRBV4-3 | CASSQGQGAYYGYTF | TGCGCCAGCAGCCAAGGACAGGGGGCATACTATGGCTACACCTTC
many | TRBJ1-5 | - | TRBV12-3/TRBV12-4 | CASSLSRAQPQHF | TGTGCCAGCAGTTTAAGCAGGGCTCAGCCCCAGCATTTT
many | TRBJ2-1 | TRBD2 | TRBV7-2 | CASSSDVLAGAQVNEQFF | TGTGCCAGCAGCTCGGACGTATTAGCGGGGGCGCAAGTAAATGAGCAGTTCTTC
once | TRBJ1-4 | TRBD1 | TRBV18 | CASSAQGTTNEKLFF | TGTGCCAGCTCAGCACAGGGGACAACTAATGAAAAACTGTTTTTT
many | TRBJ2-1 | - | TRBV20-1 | CSARDPQRTYNEQFF | TGCAGTGCTAGAGACCCACAGCGAACTTACAATGAGCAGTTCTTC
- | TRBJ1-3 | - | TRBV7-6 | CASSLMGPSSGNTIYF | TGTGCCAGCAGCTTAATGGGCCCGTCCTCTGGAAACACCATATATTTT
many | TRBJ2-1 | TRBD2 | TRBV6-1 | CASSKGASGSYEQFF | TGTGCCAGCAGCAAGGGGGCTAGCGGGAGTTATGAGCAGTTCTTC
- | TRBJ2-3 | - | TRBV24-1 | CATSPWLSPDTQYF | TGTGCCACTTCTCCCTGGCTCTCCCCAGATACGCAGTATTTT
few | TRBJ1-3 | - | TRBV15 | CATRRDIGNTIYF | TGTGCCACCAGGAGGGACATCGGAAACACCATATATTTT